A single sample is the source of the 27 T cell receptor beta chains below, sequenced in a study of T cell repertoires in cytomegalovirus infection. One entry per CDR3 protein, called by TCRdb with MiXCR from the reads. The repertoire holds 700,000 to 900,000 distinct CDR3 sequences, with just under 30% as singletons. These receptors' antigens are unknown. The sample was cultured CD8+ T cells from PBMCs, taken from culture after CMV antigen stimulation. All receptors come from a human donor in good health (CMV status not recorded). Some clones in this sample may be carry-over from other donors' samples.

Turning to this clonotype: An end of the junction does not agree with germline; a read error may underlie this. V and J are TRBV7-6 and TRBJ2-7; 7 bases fit TRBD1. The CDR3 is made up of 16 amino acids. CDR1 SGHVS and CDR2 FNYEAQ come from the germline V gene. The CDR3 protein is CTSSPPGTAAVYEQYF. The DNA of the CDR3 is TGTACCAGCAGCCCCCCCGGGACAGCGGCCGTCTACGAGCAGTACTTC.

There are a few counts of this clonotype. The chain employs TRBV6-1 and TRBJ2-7, with TRBD1 as a possible D gene (6 bases). CDR1 is MNHNS and CDR2 is SASEGT in the germline V gene. The CDR3 totals 15 residues. Trimming took off 3 bases at V and 3 bases at J, with 15 bases between the two ends. CDR3 nucleotide sequence: TGTGCCAGCAGTGACCCCCCCGAGGGGGTCTACGAGCAGTACGTC. Encoded protein: CASSDPPEGVYEQYV.

Only a few counts were recorded for this clonotype. CDR3 loop: CAISEAGGNEKLFF. CDR3 bases: TGTGCCATCAGTGAGGCTGGGGGTAATGAAAAACTGTTTTTT. V is TRBV10-3 and J is TRBJ1-4; D is perhaps TRBD1 (5 bases). Trimming shortened V by 2 bases and J by 4 bases, and 8 bases separated the two germline ends. The CDR3 is 14 amino acids. Looked up from germline, CDR1 is ENHRY and CDR2 is SYGVKD.

The V call is TRBV5-1, the J call TRBJ2-7, with D uncertain. The length of the CDR3 is 12 residues. V lost 2 bases and J lost 5, with 8 bases in between. CDR1 and CDR2 from the germline V gene are SGHRS and YFSETQ. The CDR3 here is CASSFASNEQYF. DNA for the CDR3: TGCGCCAGCAGCTTCGCATCGAACGAGCAGTACTTC.

The sample holds a few counts of this clonotype. J is TRBJ2-1 and V is TRBV2; D is possibly TRBD1 (6 bases). Trimming shortened V by 7 bases and J by 6 bases, and 13 bases separated the two germline ends. Looked up from germline, CDR1 is SNHLY and CDR2 is FYNNEI. The CDR3 spans 13 residues. The CDR3 protein is CASIVQGFNEQFF. The CDR3, as DNA: TGTGCCAGCATAGTTCAGGGGTTCAATGAGCAGTTCTTC.

DNA for the CDR3: TGTGCCAGCAGCGTAGAAGGGAGTCCTTACTATGGCTACACCTTC. Translating it yields CASSVEGSPYYGYTF. The chain employs TRBV9 and TRBJ1-2, with D uncertain. This CDR3 contains 15 residues. V gave up 0 bases and J gave up 3 bases, with 12 bases separating them. Germline V gene data show CDR1 as SGDLS and CDR2 as YYNGEE.

The chain employs TRBV5-1 and TRBJ2-7, with D possibly TRBD1 on 5 matching bases. V lost 1 base and J lost 3, with 11 bases in between. The CDR3 is 14 amino acids. Germline V gene sequence: CDR1 SGHRS, CDR2 YFSETQ. CDR3 DNA: TGCGCCAGCAGCTTGAGGGGCGCAAACTACGAGCAGTACTTC. Protein sequence: CASSLRGANYEQYF. Supplemented by reference TRBV5-1 and TRBJ2-7, the full variable domain reads KAGVTQTPRYLIKTRGQQVTLSCSPISGHRSVSWYQQTPGQGLQFLFEYFSETQRNKGNFPGRFSGRQFSNSRSEMNVSTLELGDSALYLCASSLRGANYEQYFGPGTRLTVT.

The chain joins TRBV12-3 or TRBV12-4 to TRBJ2-1; D possibly corresponds to TRBD1 (6 bases). The CDR3 length is 14 residues. V was shortened by 4 bases and J by 7 bases, with 14 bases between the two germline ends. The CDR3 loop reads CASSWGTSGNEQFF. CDR3 DNA: TGTGCCAGCAGTTGGGGGACAAGTGGGAATGAGCAGTTCTTC.

This chain uses TRBV12-3 or TRBV12-4 with TRBJ2-2, with 10 positions matching TRBD1. The CDR3 extends over 15 amino acids. The V gene end was trimmed by 6 bases and the J gene end by 9 bases; junction bases not matched to a gene: 10. CDR3: CASRDSGQGFRELFF. CDR3 sequence (DNA): TGTGCCAGCAGGGATTCGGGACAGGGGTTTCGGGAGCTGTTTTTT.

The chain is built from TRBV15 and TRBJ1-6, with a possible D match to TRBD1 (5 bases). This CDR3 is 14 amino acids long. Trimming took 4 bases from V and 9 from J, leaving 13 bases between them. CDR1 is LNHNV, CDR2 YYDKDF, per germline (reference sequence). CDR3 sequence (DNA): TGTGCCACCAGCATACACAGGAATGCTTCACCCCTCCACTTT. Its protein product is CATSIHRNASPLHF.

The chain is built from TRBV9 and TRBJ2-5, with TRBD2 as a possible D gene (5 bases). Per the germline V gene, CDR1 is SGDLS and CDR2 is YYNGEE. This CDR3 comprises 13 residues. Trimming left V 0 bases short and J 5 bases short, with 8 bases between. DNA for the CDR3: TGTGCCAGCAGCGTAGGAGGGAAGGAGACCCAGTACTTC. Residues: CASSVGGKETQYF.

This clonotype was counted only a few times. The CDR3 DNA is TGTGCCAGCAGTGACGACAGGGGTCCCTACAATGAGCAGTTCTTC. Translated: CASSDDRGPYNEQFF. The chain has TRBV2 and TRBJ2-1, with TRBD1 identical over 8 bases. The ends lost 3 bases at V and 2 bases at J; junction bases unmatched: 3. This CDR3 has 15 amino acids. Germline loops: CDR1 SNHLY, CDR2 FYNNEI.

Comments on this clonotype: Mismatch with germline at one junction end may stem from a read error. The chain employs TRBV7-9 and TRBJ2-1; TRBD1 agrees at 8 bases. This CDR3 comprises 13 residues. CDR1 SEHNR and CDR2 FQNEAQ come from the germline V gene (reference sequence). CDR3 coding DNA: TGTGCCAGCAGCTCGGGACAGGACAATAAGCAGTTCTTC. It translates to CASSSGQDNKQFF.

The chain links TRBV6-6 to TRBJ2-5; D remains unclear. Germline lookup yields CDR1 MNHNY and CDR2 SVGAGI (reference sequence). This CDR3 is built from 14 residues. Trimming cost V 0 bases and J 1 base, with 6 bases left between them. Here the CDR3 reads CASSYSNPQETQYF. The CDR3 DNA sequence: TGTGCCAGCAGTTACTCGAATCCCCAAGAGACCCAGTACTTC.

This clonotype was counted between two and nine times. The V and J genes are TRBV12-3 or TRBV12-4 and TRBJ1-5; D possibly corresponds to TRBD1 (5 bases). This CDR3 is built from 14 residues. Trimming left V 6 bases short and J 5 bases short, with 14 bases between. CDR3 sequence reads: CASSPGPAHQPQHF. Written as DNA, the CDR3 is TGTGCCAGCAGCCCGGGACCAGCCCATCAGCCCCAGCATTTT.

J is TRBJ1-2 and V is TRBV6-2 or TRBV6-3; D perhaps matches TRBD1 (5 bases). The length of the CDR3 is 12 residues. Deletions cut 2 bases from V and 13 bases from J, with 14 bases between. Germline values: CDR1 MNHEY, CDR2 SVGEGT. This chain's CDR3 is CASSYTHLGGTF. CDR3 DNA sequence: TGTGCCAGCAGTTACACCCACCTCGGGGGCACCTTC.

This clonotype showed up just a few times. This rearrangement joins TRBV7-6 to TRBJ1-6; 7 positions match TRBD1. Germline CDR1 reads SGHVS; CDR2 reads FNYEAQ. The trim removed 4 bases at V and 0 bases at J, leaving 12 bases unmatched. The CDR3 spans 19 residues. The CDR3 coding sequence is TGTGCCAGCAGCTCGACTTCATTACAGGGGAGCTCCTATAATTCACCCCTCCACTTT. Residues: CASSSTSLQGSSYNSPLHF.

This chain connects TRBV2 to TRBJ2-7; 7 bases are a match to TRBD2. J lost 0 bases, V lost 1 base, and 6 bases had no gene match. The CDR3 sequence is 16 residues long. The germline V gene has CDR1 SNHLY and CDR2 FYNNEI. The CDR3 DNA sequence: TGTGCCAGCAGTGAAGGGGAGGGGTCGAGCTCCTACGAGCAGTACTTC. Its protein product is CASSEGEGSSSYEQYF.

The chain joins TRBV5-6 to TRBJ1-2; possible D gene TRBD1, 6 bases. CDR1 is SGHDT and CDR2 is YYEEEE in the germline V gene. The CDR3 extends over 15 amino acids. Trimming removed 6 bases at V and 2 bases at J, with 17 bases between. CDR3 nucleotide sequence: TGTGCCAGCAACACGGGGGGCAGGACAAACTATGGCTACACCTTC. Its translation: CASNTGGRTNYGYTF.

This clonotype was observed a handful of times. The chain carries TRBV27 and TRBJ1-4; D possibly corresponds to TRBD1 (5 bases). The CDR3 covers 16 residues. CDR1 is MNHEY and CDR2 is SMNVEV in the germline V gene (reference sequence). The V end lost 4 bases, the J end lost 8 bases, and 20 bases lay between the germline ends. CDR3 DNA sequence: TGTGCCAGCAGTTCCTCTCGGACACCCCTCTTGGAAAAACTGTTTTTT. This translates into CASSSSRTPLLEKLFF.

This clonotype was seen a handful of times. The rearrangement uses TRBV7-9 and TRBJ2-1; 8 bases align to TRBD2. Germline V lookup: CDR1 SEHNR, CDR2 FQNEAQ (reference sequence). This CDR3 is 13 amino acids long. The ends lost 11 bases at V and 5 bases at J; junction bases unmatched: 8. CDR3 nucleotide sequence: TGTGCCGTAAAAGGGACTAGTGACAATGAGCAGTTCTTC. Residues: CAVKGTSDNEQFF. Full variable domain (remainder filled in from reference TRBV7-9 and TRBJ2-1): DTGVSQNPRHKITKRGQNVTFRCDPISEHNRLYWYRQTLGQGPEFLTYFQNEAQLEKSRLLSDRFSAERPKGSFSTLEIQRTEQGDSAMYLCAVKGTSDNEQFFGPGTRLTVL.

This clonotype was seen only a few times. V is TRBV20-1 and J is TRBJ2-7; maybe TRBD1 (5 bases). Looked up from germline, CDR1 is DFQATT and CDR2 is SNEGSKA (reference sequence). V lost 7 bases to trimming and J lost 5 bases, with 21 bases between them. The CDR3 consists of 14 residues. The CDR3 loop is CSVQLMDTTDEQYF. CDR3 coding DNA: TGCAGTGTTCAGCTTATGGACACGACCGACGAGCAGTACTTC.

This sequence joins TRBV9 and TRBJ2-1, with a possible D match to TRBD2 (7 bases). Per the germline V gene, CDR1 is SGDLS and CDR2 is YYNGEE. Trimming took 0 bases from V and 2 from J, leaving 9 bases between them. The length of the CDR3 is 15 residues. CDR3 DNA sequence: TGTGCCAGCAGCGTAGGGGGGGGCACCTACAATGAGCAGTTCTTC. It encodes CASSVGGGTYNEQFF.

This clonotype was seen a handful of times. The V call is TRBV4-1, the J call TRBJ2-1; TRBD1 might be the D (6 bases). V was cut by 4 bases and J by 2 bases, with 18 bases left in between. CDR3 length equals 17 residues. Germline CDR1 is MGHRA and CDR2 is YSYEKL. Here the CDR3 DNA reads TGCGCCAGCAGCCGCGTCCGGGACAACGACGCCTACAATGAGCAGTTCTTC. Protein sequence: CASSRVRDNDAYNEQFF.

This clonotype was detected many times. This chain joins TRBV7-2 and TRBJ1-1, with no clear D. The CDR3 has 13 amino acids. In germline, CDR1 is SGHTA, CDR2 FQGNSA. Trimming shortened V by 1 base and J by 6 bases, and 9 bases separated the two germline ends. This CDR3 is CASSLVYGAEAFF. CDR3 DNA sequence: TGTGCCAGCAGCTTAGTGTACGGGGCTGAAGCTTTCTTT.

The CDR3 nucleotides read TGTGCCATCAAGAACGGACAGCCTAATCAGCCCCAGCATTTT. This codes for CAIKNGQPNQPQHF. The chain recombines TRBV10-3 with TRBJ1-5, with a tentative D call TRBD1 (6 bases). CDR3 length: 14 amino acids. In germline, CDR1 is ENHRY, CDR2 SYGVKD. V lost 7 bases and J 4 bases, leaving 14 bases between the germline ends.

The chain combines TRBV12-3 or TRBV12-4 with TRBJ2-1; a possible D gene is TRBD2 (5 bases). This CDR3 is 11 amino acids long. Trimming cost V 5 bases and J 9 bases, with 8 bases left between them. The CDR3 spells CASSEGPEQFF. The DNA of the CDR3 is TGTGCCAGCAGTGAGGGTCCTGAGCAGTTCTTC.